Listed below are T cell receptor beta chains from one sample, sequenced in a study of T cell repertoires in cytomegalovirus infection. Their recognized antigens are unknown. TCRdb analysed the reads with MiXCR anew, one entry per CDR3 protein. The sample gives around 800,000 distinct CDR3 sequences, about 30% of which show up once; around 12% is in the top ten. Sample: cultured CD8+ T cells from PBMCs, taken from culture after CMV antigen stimulation. The receptors come from a human donor in good health (CMV status not recorded). Some clones in this sample may be carry-over from other donors' samples. Both conserved end residues are trimmed from each CDR3. Fields, in order: V gene, J gene, CDR3 length, CDR3 protein.

TRBV7-6,TRBJ1-2,13,ASSQLERFADGYT
TRBV7-9,TRBJ1-5,12,ASSHRDKNQPQH
TRBV5-4,TRBJ1-1,12,ASSLGYLNTEAF
TRBV12-3/TRBV12-4,TRBJ2-5,12,ASTPTGGAETQY
TRBV27,TRBJ2-3,12,ASSVTLQEDTQY
TRBV9,TRBJ2-1,17,ASSVDGRPTGPQGDEQF
TRBV7-6,TRBJ1-2,11,ASSSDGWHGYT
TRBV7-9,TRBJ1-1,14,ASSLPRTGGGTEAF
TRBV20-1,TRBJ1-6,13,SAIPLEGAGSPLH
TRBV6-5,TRBJ1-1,12,ASRRQGSHQGAF
TRBV6-5,TRBJ1-3,13,ASSYERGGRNTIY
TRBV5-1,TRBJ1-1,12,ASSPDGVNTKAF
TRBV10-3,TRBJ1-1,14,AISEPWDRTNTEAF
TRBV29-1,TRBJ2-7,12,SVPLGRSSYEQY
TRBV7-8,TRBJ2-3,12,ASSSGRGTDTQY
TRBV4-1,TRBJ1-1,13,ASSQDAAGGTEAF
TRBV18,TRBJ2-3,16,ASSPWLSWQGSTDTQY
TRBV12-3/TRBV12-4,TRBJ1-4,16,ASRPLPGQGPTNEKLF
TRBV12-3/TRBV12-4,TRBJ1-5,15,ASSLPVTGLNNQPQH
TRBV6-5,TRBJ2-7,12,ASRLSTESYEQY
TRBV29-1,TRBJ2-7,10,SVVTRSYEQY
TRBV28,TRBJ1-1,11,ASSLDRKLGAF
TRBV2,TRBJ2-7,9,ASTASYEQY
TRBV9,TRBJ2-1,14,ASSAPTSGGANEQF
TRBV4-1,TRBJ2-7,12,ASSQQRGTYEQY
TRBV2,TRBJ2-1,11,ASSEEGLSEQF
TRBV7-9,TRBJ1-1,14,ASSPRWGFGISEAF
TRBV4-2,TRBJ2-5,11,ASSQKLGATQY
TRBV7-9,TRBJ2-3,12,ASSQQRITDTQY